The 32 T cell receptor beta chains given below trace back to one sample, sequenced in a study of blood T cell repertoires in COVID-19. Clones were read by immunoSEQ multiplex PCR, and TCRdb kept only the in-frame ones, dropping some. The table lists about 160,000 clones, more than 75% of them singletons, with around 7% in the top ten. The sequenced material came from PBMCs or T cells enriched from blood (not recorded which). The receptors derive from a woman between 50 and 59 years old who had recovered from COVID-19.

The chain carries TRBV7-3 and TRBJ2-5; 11 nucleotides match TRBD2. Germline V gene sequence: CDR1 SGHTA, CDR2 FQGTGA. The CDR3 is 16 residues long. The V and J ends lost 3 bases and 4 bases, in that order; junction bases with no gene match: 7. The DNA for the CDR3 is TGTGCCAGCAGCTTCGGGGCTAGCGGGGGGAGAGAGACCCAGTACTTC. Protein sequence: CASSFGASGGRETQYF.

The chain recombines TRBV13 with TRBJ2-5; the D is unclear. Germline CDR1 and CDR2: PRHDT and FYEKMQ (reference sequence). V lost 6 bases to trimming and J lost 1 base, with 12 bases between them. The CDR3 contains 14 residues. CDR3 residues: CASSPINSQETQYF. The CDR3 nucleotides are TGTGCCAGCAGTCCTATCAACAGCCAAGAGACCCAGTACTTC.

The chain employs TRBV4-3 and TRBJ2-7; a weak D match, TRBD2 (6 bases). This CDR3 contains 17 residues. CDR1 and CDR2 from the germline V gene are LGHNA and YSLEER. V shed 2 bases and J shed 5 bases, with 22 bases lying between them. The DNA for the CDR3 is TGCGCCAGCAGCCAAACCCCGAGACGGGGGATCCAGGACGAGCAGTACTTC. This gives the protein CASSQTPRRGIQDEQYF.

Here the CDR3 reads CASSMDRREKLFF. DNA for the CDR3: TGTGCCAGTAGTATGGACAGGCGGGAAAAACTGTTTTTT. This chain connects TRBV19 to TRBJ1-4; the match to TRBD1 covers 7 bases. The CDR3 contains 13 residues. V lost 3 bases, J lost 8 bases, and 3 bases stayed unmatched. The germline gives CDR1 LNHDA, CDR2 SQIVND (reference sequence).

J is TRBJ2-7 and V is TRBV7-3, with 7 bases matching TRBD1. The germline V gene has CDR1 SGHTA and CDR2 FQGTGA. This CDR3 is built from 12 residues. Germline trimming cut 6 bases from V and 6 bases from J; bases unmatched to any gene: 5. The CDR3 DNA sequence: TGTGCCAGCAGGTACAGGGGCGGCGAGCAGTACTTC. It codes for CASRYRGGEQYF. The complete variable domain, with remaining parts taken from reference TRBV7-3 and TRBJ2-7, reads GAGVSQTPSNKVTEKGKYVELRCDPISGHTALYWYRQSLGQGPEFLIYFQGTGAADDSGLPNDRFFAVRPEGSVSTLKIQRTERGDSAVYLCASRYRGGEQYFGPGTRLTVT.

V is TRBV6-2 or TRBV6-3 and J is TRBJ2-5; TRBD2 matches at 9 bases. V trimming: 3 bases; J trimming: 1 base; junction bases outside the gene matches: 6. Per germline, CDR1 MNHEY and CDR2 SVGEGT. The CDR3 sequence is 16 residues long. This CDR3 is CASSYNSGGTQETQYF. The CDR3 bases are TGTGCCAGCAGTTATAATAGCGGGGGAACCCAAGAGACCCAGTACTTC.

This sequence joins TRBV7-3 and TRBJ2-3; perhaps TRBD1 as D (6 bases). Germline-derived CDR1 and CDR2 are SGHTA and FQGTGA. V shed 3 bases and J shed 2 bases, with 9 bases lying between them. The CDR3 spans 14 residues. For the CDR3, the DNA is TGTGCCAGCAGCTTTACAGGGTACACAGATACGCAGTATTTT. Residues: CASSFTGYTDTQYF.

The V and J genes are TRBV7-3 and TRBJ2-5; possible D gene TRBD2, 6 bases. Trimming removed 4 bases from V and 6 bases from J, with 18 bases in between. The germline CDR1 and CDR2 sequences are SGHTA and FQGTGA. The CDR3 runs to 15 residues. Written as DNA, the CDR3 is TGTGCCAGCAGCTACGGCCCGAGGGAGGAAAAGACCCAGTACTTC. Translated: CASSYGPREEKTQYF.

This chain connects TRBV7-2 to TRBJ1-4; a possible D gene is TRBD1 (6 bases). Germline V gene sequence: CDR1 SGHTA, CDR2 FQGNSA. The CDR3 loop spans 11 amino acids. The V and J ends lost 5 bases and 10 bases respectively, with 8 bases between them. In DNA form, the CDR3 reads TGTGCCAGCAGCCAAGGGGGAAAACTGTTTTTT. Amino acids: CASSQGGKLFF.

The chain combines TRBV5-6 with TRBJ1-2; D is undetermined. Germline loops: CDR1 SGHDT, CDR2 YYEEEE. CDR3 length: 14 amino acids. Trimming removed 0 bases from V and 8 bases from J, with 14 bases in between. CDR3 in DNA: TGTGCCAGCAGCTTGGTCCCGTCTCCGGGGGGCTACACCTTC. Translating gives CASSLVPSPGGYTF.

This clone was recorded once. This chain connects TRBV5-4 to TRBJ2-2; D remains unclear. Germline CDR1 and CDR2: SGHNT and YYREEE (reference sequence). CDR3 size: 12 residues. Trimming pared 1 base from V and 5 bases from J, leaving 3 bases between. CDR3: CASSLSTGELFF. The CDR3 DNA reads TGTGCCAGCAGCTTGTCGACCGGGGAGCTGTTTTTT.

This rearrangement joins TRBV11-3 to TRBJ2-5, with D possibly TRBD1 on 5 matching bases. Germline assignment: CDR1 SGHNT and CDR2 YENEEA. The CDR3 loop spans 12 amino acids. Trimming took 1 base from V and 7 from J, leaving 7 bases between them. The CDR3 reads CASSLGGRTQYF. DNA for the CDR3: TGTGCCAGCAGCTTAGGGGGCAGGACCCAGTACTTC.

CDR3 in amino acids: CASSFGQTTLYTEAFF. The CDR3 DNA is TGTGCCAGCAGCTTTGGGCAGACCACCTTGTACACTGAAGCTTTCTTT. The V and J genes are TRBV7-9 and TRBJ1-1; D call uncertain. V was pared by 3 bases and J by 3 bases, with 17 bases between. Germline V gene sequence: CDR1 SEHNR, CDR2 FQNEAQ (reference sequence). The CDR3 contains 16 residues.

The chain employs TRBV20-1 and TRBJ1-2, with D hard to call. Germline assignment: CDR1 DFQATT and CDR2 SNEGSKA (reference sequence). The CDR3 covers 11 residues. The V end was cut by 0 bases, the J end by 11 bases, with 10 bases between. Here the CDR3 reads CSARDPPEYTF. DNA of the CDR3: TGCAGTGCTAGAGATCCCCCCGAGTACACCTTC.

The chain combines TRBV27 with TRBJ1-1; 10 nucleotides line up with TRBD1. There are 15 residues in the CDR3. V shed 6 bases and J 5 bases; nucleotides not matched to a gene: 9. CDR1 and CDR2 from the germline V gene are MNHEY and SMNVEV (reference sequence). In nucleotides, the CDR3 is TGTGCCAGCAGATCGACAGGGGGCGTACATACTGAAGCTTTCTTT. As protein: CASRSTGGVHTEAFF.

V gene TRBV18 combines with J gene TRBJ2-1; possibly TRBD2 for D (5 bases). Trimming removed 3 bases from V and 1 base from J, with 16 bases in between. The CDR3 spans 17 residues. From germline, CDR1 is KGHSH and CDR2 LQKENI. CDR3 coding DNA: TGTGCCAGCTCACCTATCATAAGGAGCGGATCCTACAATGAGCAGTTCTTC. This translates into CASSPIIRSGSYNEQFF.

The chain recombines TRBV19 with TRBJ1-3, with 7 positions matching TRBD1. The CDR3 consists of 20 residues. Germline-derived CDR1 and CDR2 are LNHDA and SQIVND (reference sequence). The junction had 21 bases not matched to a gene; V was cut back by 3 bases and J by 4 bases. CDR3 sequence: CASSISCWGTEMVCGNTIYF. CDR3 coding DNA: TGTGCCAGTAGTATTTCGTGCTGGGGGACAGAGATGGTTTGCGGAAACACCATATATTTT.

This chain joins TRBV4-3 and TRBJ2-7; D is uncertain. The CDR3 has 13 amino acids. Germline V gives CDR1 LGHNA, CDR2 YSLEER. Trimming removed 1 base from V and 4 bases from J, with 8 bases in between. CDR3 in amino acids: CASSQVHLYEQYF. CDR3 DNA: TGCGCCAGCAGCCAAGTCCATTTGTACGAGCAGTACTTC.

The chain uses TRBV29-1 and TRBJ2-7; tentatively, D is TRBD2 (6 bases). Germline-derived CDR1 and CDR2 are SQVTM and ANQGSEA. With 5 bases removed from V and 1 base from J, the gap between germline ends came to 15 bases. The CDR3 spans 14 residues. This CDR3 is CSVISAGMSYEQYF. DNA for the CDR3: TGCAGCGTTATTTCAGCGGGTATGTCCTACGAGCAGTACTTC.

This clone has a single count. The rearrangement uses TRBV3-1 (or the pseudogene TRBV3-2) and TRBJ2-5, with TRBD2 matching 7 bases. CDR1 and CDR2 from the germline V gene are LGHDT and YNNKEL (reference sequence). This CDR3 has 14 amino acids. V shed 4 bases and J 5 bases; nucleotides not matched to a gene: 7. CDR3 loop: CASSPFGRGETQYF. As DNA, the CDR3 is TGTGCCAGCAGCCCCTTCGGGCGGGGGGAGACCCAGTACTTC.

The J gene is TRBJ2-1, the V gene TRBV7-6, with 7 bases that match TRBD2. J was trimmed by 4 bases and V by 5 bases; bases with no gene match: 8. The CDR3 is made up of 15 amino acids. From germline, CDR1 is SGHVS and CDR2 FNYEAQ. CDR3 residues: CASSPVGGGYNEQFF. The DNA for the CDR3 is TGTGCCAGCAGCCCCGTGGGCGGGGGATACAATGAGCAGTTCTTC. Together with reference TRBV7-6 and TRBJ2-1, the CDR3 gives the full variable domain: GAGVSQSPRYKVTKRGQDVALRCDPISGHVSLYWYRQALGQGPEFLTYFNYEAQQDKSGLPNDRFSAERPEGSISTLTIQRTEQRDSAMYRCASSPVGGGYNEQFFGPGTRLTVL.

This clone has just a few counts. This rearrangement joins TRBV7-9 to TRBJ1-1; D ambiguous. V was cut by 5 bases and J by 3 bases, with 16 bases left in between. Germline V gene data show CDR1 as SEHNR and CDR2 as FQNEAQ (reference sequence). The CDR3 is made up of 15 amino acids. CDR3 region: CASSEIGGSDTEAFF. The CDR3 DNA reads as TGTGCCAGCAGCGAAATCGGAGGGTCGGACACTGAAGCTTTCTTT.

J is TRBJ1-3 and V is TRBV4-1; 8 positions agree with TRBD1. CDR1 and CDR2 (germline): MGHRA, YSYEKL. The CDR3 spans 14 residues. Trimming at V came to 4 bases and at J to 4 bases, leaving 3 bases not matched to a gene. The CDR3 spells CASSPGGTGNTIYF. The CDR3 coding sequence is TGCGCCAGCAGCCCAGGGGGCACAGGAAACACCATATATTTT.

This chain links TRBV19 with TRBJ2-1; 9 positions agree with TRBD2. Trimming at V came to 5 bases and at J to 12 bases, leaving 5 bases not matched to a gene. This CDR3 is built from 12 residues. CDR1 and CDR2 (germline): LNHDA, SQIVND (reference sequence). This chain's CDR3 is CASSEASGAQFF. In DNA, the CDR3 is TGTGCCAGTAGTGAAGCTAGCGGGGCGCAGTTCTTC.

The V call is TRBV6-6, the J call TRBJ2-1; D is perhaps TRBD2 (6 bases). This CDR3 spans 14 amino acids. Germline CDR1 reads MNHNY; CDR2 reads SVGAGI (reference sequence). Trimming shortened V by 10 bases and J by 3 bases, and 16 bases separated the two germline ends. The CDR3: CATSRGGDYNEQFF. The CDR3 DNA is TGTGCCACCTCGAGGGGCGGGGACTACAATGAGCAGTTCTTC.

The chain is built from TRBV5-6 and TRBJ1-2, with 9 bases identical to TRBD1. Trimming at V came to 5 bases and at J to 4 bases, leaving 6 bases not matched to a gene. This CDR3 comprises 14 residues. The germline V gene encodes CDR1 SGHDT and CDR2 YYEEEE. The CDR3 bases are TGTGCCAGCAGGGCGGGACAGGGAGTCTATGGCTACACCTTC. Protein sequence: CASRAGQGVYGYTF.

The chain has TRBV5-4 and TRBJ1-1; 7 positions match TRBD1. Germline V gene sequence: CDR1 SGHNT, CDR2 YYREEE (reference sequence). The CDR3 sequence is 15 residues long. Trimming at V came to 2 bases and at J to 5 bases, leaving 9 bases not matched to a gene. The CDR3 protein is CASSFEGARGTEAFF. DNA for the CDR3: TGTGCCAGCAGCTTTGAGGGGGCTCGAGGGACTGAAGCTTTCTTT.

This rearrangement joins TRBV20-1 to TRBJ2-7; possible D gene TRBD1, 6 bases. This CDR3 contains 13 residues. Germline V gives CDR1 DFQATT, CDR2 SNEGSKA (reference sequence). V was shortened by 3 bases and J by 3 bases, with 12 bases between the two germline ends. The CDR3 nucleotides are TGCAGTGCTAGTGCCGGGACAAGCTACGAGCAGTACTTC. Amino acids: CSASAGTSYEQYF.

The J gene is TRBJ2-3, the V gene TRBV7-3, with 9 bases identical to TRBD2. Germline loops: CDR1 SGHTA, CDR2 FQGTGA. This CDR3 region has 15 residues. Losses at the gene ends were 3 bases for V and 3 bases for J; bases not matched to a gene: 4. The CDR3 sequence is CASSFRGGATDTQYF. Written as DNA, the CDR3 is TGTGCCAGCAGCTTTCGCGGGGGGGCGACAGATACGCAGTATTTT.

The chain recombines TRBV4-3 with TRBJ1-1; 7 nucleotides line up with TRBD1. CDR1 LGHNA and CDR2 YSLEER come from the germline V gene. V gave up 4 bases and J gave up 3 bases; unmatched junction bases: 11. The CDR3 spans 16 residues. Here the CDR3 reads CASSPGSTGVDTEAFF. The CDR3 DNA reads TGCGCCAGCAGCCCGGGATCAACAGGGGTCGACACTGAAGCTTTCTTT.

The chain has TRBV5-4 and TRBJ2-1; 8 bases line up with TRBD2. V was clipped by 0 bases and J by 4 bases; unmatched bases: 3. This CDR3 contains 15 residues. CDR1 is SGHNT, CDR2 YYREEE, per germline (reference sequence). The CDR3 nucleotides are TGTGCCAGCAGCTTGGGTCGGGGGGGGTACAATGAGCAGTTCTTC. This gives the protein CASSLGRGGYNEQFF. The full variable domain, completed using reference TRBV5-4 and TRBJ2-1, is ETGVTQSPTHLIKTRGQQVTLRCSSQSGHNTVSWYQQALGQGPQFIFQYYREEENGRGNFPPRFSGLQFPNYSSELNVNALELDDSALYLCASSLGRGGYNEQFFGPGTRLTVL.

The V and J genes are TRBV5-8 and TRBJ1-1; D might be TRBD1 (5 bases). Trimming took off 4 bases at V and 11 bases at J, with 24 bases between the two ends. The CDR3 is 15 amino acids. Looked up from germline, CDR1 is SGHTS and CDR2 is YDEGEE. The CDR3 here is CASSGQLGLGERAFF. The CDR3 coding sequence is TGTGCCAGCAGCGGGCAGTTGGGACTGGGGGAGCGGGCTTTCTTT.